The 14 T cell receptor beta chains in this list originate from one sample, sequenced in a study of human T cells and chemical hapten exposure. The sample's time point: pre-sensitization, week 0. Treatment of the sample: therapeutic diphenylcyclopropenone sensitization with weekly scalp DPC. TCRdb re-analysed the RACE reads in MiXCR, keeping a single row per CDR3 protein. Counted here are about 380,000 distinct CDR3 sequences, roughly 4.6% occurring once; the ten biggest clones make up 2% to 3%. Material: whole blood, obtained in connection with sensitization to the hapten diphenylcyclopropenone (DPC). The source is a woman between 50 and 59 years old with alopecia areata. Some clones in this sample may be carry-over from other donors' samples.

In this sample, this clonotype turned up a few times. CDR3 amino acids: CASSQSGQGGTEAFF. In DNA form, the CDR3 reads TGTGCCAGCAGCCAATCGGGACAGGGGGGAACTGAAGCTTTCTTT. The genes are TRBV11-3 and TRBJ1-1; 11 nucleotides line up with TRBD1. The trim removed 5 bases at V and 5 bases at J, leaving 7 bases unmatched. The CDR3 is made up of 15 amino acids. In germline, CDR1 is SGHNT, CDR2 YENEEA.

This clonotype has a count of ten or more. The CDR3 DNA is TGCAGTGCTAGAGACGGCGGCGCGATTTCTTACAATGAGCAGTTCTTC. It yields the protein CSARDGGAISYNEQFF. The rearrangement uses TRBV20-1 and TRBJ2-1; D gene uncertain. The CDR3 spans 16 residues. The V end was cut by 0 bases, the J end by 4 bases, with 16 bases between. Germline assignment: CDR1 DFQATT and CDR2 SNEGSKA (reference sequence).

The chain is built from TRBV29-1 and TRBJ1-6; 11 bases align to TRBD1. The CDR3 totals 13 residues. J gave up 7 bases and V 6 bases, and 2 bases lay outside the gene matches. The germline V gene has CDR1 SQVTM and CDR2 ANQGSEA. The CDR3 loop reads CSVGTGGNSPLHF. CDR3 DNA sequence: TGCAGCGTAGGGACAGGGGGAAATTCACCCCTCCACTTT. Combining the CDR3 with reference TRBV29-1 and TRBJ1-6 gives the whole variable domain SAVISQKPSRDICQRGTSLTIQCQVDSQVTMMFWYRQQPGQSLTLIATANQGSEATYESGFVIDKFPISRPNLTFSTLTVSNMSPEDSSIYLCSVGTGGNSPLHFGNGTRLTVT.

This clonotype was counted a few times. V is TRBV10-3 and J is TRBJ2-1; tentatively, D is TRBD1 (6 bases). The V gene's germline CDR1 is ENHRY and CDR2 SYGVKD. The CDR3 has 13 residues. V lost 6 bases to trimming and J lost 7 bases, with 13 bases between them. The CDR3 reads CAIRNEQGNEQFF. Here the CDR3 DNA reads TGTGCCATCAGAAACGAACAGGGAAATGAGCAGTTCTTC.

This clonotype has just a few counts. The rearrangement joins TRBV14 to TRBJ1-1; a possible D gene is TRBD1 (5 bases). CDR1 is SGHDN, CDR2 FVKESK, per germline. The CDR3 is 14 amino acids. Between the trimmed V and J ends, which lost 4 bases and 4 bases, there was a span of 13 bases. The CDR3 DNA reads TGTGCCAGCAGCCGGCAACAGAGGGGCACTGAAGCTTTCTTT. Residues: CASSRQQRGTEAFF.

DNA of the CDR3: TGTGCCAGCTCACCGGTGGTAACGGGAACAGATACGCAGTATTTT. It codes for CASSPVVTGTDTQYF. The rearrangement joins TRBV18 to TRBJ2-3; TRBD2 is a possible D gene (5 bases). The CDR3 covers 15 residues. V was trimmed by 3 bases and J by 3 bases, leaving 13 bases between them. Germline CDR1 and CDR2: KGHSH and LQKENI.

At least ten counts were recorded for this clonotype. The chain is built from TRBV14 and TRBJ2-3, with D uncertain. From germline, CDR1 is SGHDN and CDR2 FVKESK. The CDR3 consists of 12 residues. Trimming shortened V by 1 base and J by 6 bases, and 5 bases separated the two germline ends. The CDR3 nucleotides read TGTGCCAGCAGCCAAGTCGGGGATACGCAGTATTTT. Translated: CASSQVGDTQYF.

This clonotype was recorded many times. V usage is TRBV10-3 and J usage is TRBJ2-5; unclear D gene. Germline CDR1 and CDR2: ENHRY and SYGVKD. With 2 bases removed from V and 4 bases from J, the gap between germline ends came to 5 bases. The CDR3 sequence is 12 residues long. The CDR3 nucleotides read TGTGCCATCAGTGAGCCAGCAGAGACCCAGTACTTC. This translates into CAISEPAETQYF.

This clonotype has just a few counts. DNA for the CDR3: TGCAGCGTTGAATCTGGGCAGGTGAACACTGAAGCTTTCTTT. Protein product: CSVESGQVNTEAFF. The V and J genes are TRBV29-1 and TRBJ1-1; the D is unclear. The germline V gene encodes CDR1 SQVTM and CDR2 ANQGSEA. V was shortened by 2 bases and J by 0 bases, with 10 bases between the two germline ends. CDR3 length equals 14 residues.

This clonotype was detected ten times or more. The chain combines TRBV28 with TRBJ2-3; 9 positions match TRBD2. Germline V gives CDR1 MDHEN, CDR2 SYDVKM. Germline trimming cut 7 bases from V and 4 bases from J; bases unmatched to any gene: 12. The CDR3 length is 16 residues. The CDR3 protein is CASTPTGAGGADTQYF. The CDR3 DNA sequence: TGTGCCAGCACCCCCACAGGCGCGGGAGGGGCAGATACGCAGTATTTT.

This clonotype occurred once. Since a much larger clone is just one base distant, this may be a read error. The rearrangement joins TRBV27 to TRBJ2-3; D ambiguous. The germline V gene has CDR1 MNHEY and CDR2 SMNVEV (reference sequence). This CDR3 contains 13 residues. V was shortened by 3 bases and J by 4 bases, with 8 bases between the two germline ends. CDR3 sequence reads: CASSFLSSDTQYF. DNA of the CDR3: TGTGCCAGCAGTTTTCTTTCTTCAGATACGCAGTATTTT.

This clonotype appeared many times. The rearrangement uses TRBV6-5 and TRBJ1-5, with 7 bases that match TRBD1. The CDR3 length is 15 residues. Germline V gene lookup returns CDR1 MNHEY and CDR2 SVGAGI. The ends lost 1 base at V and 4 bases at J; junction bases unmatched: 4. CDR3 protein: CASSYFRDSNQPQHF. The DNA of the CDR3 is TGTGCCAGCAGTTACTTTAGGGACAGTAATCAGCCCCAGCATTTT.

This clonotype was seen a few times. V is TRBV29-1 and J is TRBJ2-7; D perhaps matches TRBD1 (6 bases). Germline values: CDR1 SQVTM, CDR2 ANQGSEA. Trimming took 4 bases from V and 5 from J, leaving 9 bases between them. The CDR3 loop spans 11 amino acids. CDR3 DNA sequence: TGCAGCGTTGGGAAGGGGGACGAGCAGTACTTC. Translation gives CSVGKGDEQYF.

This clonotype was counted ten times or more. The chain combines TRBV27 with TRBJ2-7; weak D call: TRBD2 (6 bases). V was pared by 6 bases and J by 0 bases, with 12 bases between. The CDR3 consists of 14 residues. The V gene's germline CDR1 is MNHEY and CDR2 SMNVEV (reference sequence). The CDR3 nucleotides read TGTGCCAGCAGCCTGGGCGGGAACTCCTACGAGCAGTACTTC. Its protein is CASSLGGNSYEQYF.